Given below is one TCR beta chain in context. Antigen specificity is unknown. Described treatment: roughly 18 received Ad26.COV2.S at low or high dose, single or two shots; about 5 received placebo; per-sample allocation not given. Sampling was performed 63 days after the first vaccine or placebo injection. Profiling relied on immunoSEQ multiplex PCR, and the TCRdb table lists in-frame clones only, not all of them. The sample shows 380,000 or so clones, about 80% of them seen only once. The CDR3 length is 14 residues. The data were obtained in a study of Ad26.COV2.S vaccination and SARS-CoV-2 variants. Overall study: Ad26.COV2.S shots went into the muscle once or twice, 56 days apart.

Notes on the study in general: Non-spike TCR breadth showed similarity between vaccine and placebo recipients. Vaccine recipients posted higher spike-specific TCR breadth than their placebo counterparts.

This TCR derives from a person between 18 and 65 years old who received the Ad26.COV2.S COVID-19 vaccine or a placebo. This chain uses TRBV12-2 with TRBJ2-3; TRBD2 was called by the table and not checked on the DNA. TRBV12-2 is annotated as a pseudogene. Sequencing was performed on peripheral blood, taken in a trial of Ad26.COV2.S vaccine versus placebo. The CDR3 sequence: CASRLEAGTDTQYF. CDR3 nucleotide sequence: TGTGCAAGTCGCTTAGAAGCCGGCACAGATACGCAGTATTTT.